The clone carrying this T cell receptor beta chain was counted at least ten times. iRepertoire HTBI primers and Arm-PCR of CDR3 regions built TCR beta libraries. In the authors' workflow: Among the samples, 60 to 65 TRBV and 14 TRBJ segments were identified. One entry per CDR3 protein, called by TCRdb with MiXCR from the multiplex PCR reads. The V and J calls and clone size come from TCRdb's table, not from the authors' own analysis. The sample consists of a few hundred thousand distinct CDR3 sequences, roughly 10% of them appearing once. Sample time point: newly diagnosed GD, antithyroid drugs for less than 3 months. There was RNA extracted from PBMCs, and the TCR library was made from it. The data originate from a study of regulatory T cells in long-lasting Graves disease. The CDR3 consists of 13 residues. CDR1 is SNHLY, CDR2 FYNNEI, per germline. Deletions cut 3 bases from V and 11 bases from J, with 16 bases between.

These data were also reused for a study on T cells in Graves' hyperthyroidism and ophthalmopathy. As that report states: HTBI primers were used for first-round RT-PCR of the TCR CDR3.

The sequenced sample was peripheral blood mononuclear cells (PBMCs), obtained at new diagnosis, from a patient treated with antithyroid drugs. The chain couples TRBV2 to TRBJ1-1, with no clear D. The receptor was derived from a woman aged 18-29 years with Graves disease. In nucleotides, the CDR3 is TGTGCCAGCAGTGACGCCTTGTCGAAGCGGGCTTTCTTT. It codes for CASSDALSKRAFF.